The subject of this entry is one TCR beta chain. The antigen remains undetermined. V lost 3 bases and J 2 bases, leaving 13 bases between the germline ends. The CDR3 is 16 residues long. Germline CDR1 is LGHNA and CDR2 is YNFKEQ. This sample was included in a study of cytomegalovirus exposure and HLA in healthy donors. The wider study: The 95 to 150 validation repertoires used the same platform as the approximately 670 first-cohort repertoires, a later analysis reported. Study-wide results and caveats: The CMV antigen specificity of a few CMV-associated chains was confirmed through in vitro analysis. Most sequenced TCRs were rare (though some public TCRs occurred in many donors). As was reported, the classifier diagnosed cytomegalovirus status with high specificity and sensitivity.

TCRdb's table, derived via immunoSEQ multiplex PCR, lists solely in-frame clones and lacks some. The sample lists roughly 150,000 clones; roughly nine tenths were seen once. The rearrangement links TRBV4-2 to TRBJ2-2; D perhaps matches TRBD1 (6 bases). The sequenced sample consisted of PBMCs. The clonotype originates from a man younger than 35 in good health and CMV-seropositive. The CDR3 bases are TGTGCCAGCAGCCATACCGGGACAAGAAACACCGGGGAGCTGTTTTTT. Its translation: CASSHTGTRNTGELFF.